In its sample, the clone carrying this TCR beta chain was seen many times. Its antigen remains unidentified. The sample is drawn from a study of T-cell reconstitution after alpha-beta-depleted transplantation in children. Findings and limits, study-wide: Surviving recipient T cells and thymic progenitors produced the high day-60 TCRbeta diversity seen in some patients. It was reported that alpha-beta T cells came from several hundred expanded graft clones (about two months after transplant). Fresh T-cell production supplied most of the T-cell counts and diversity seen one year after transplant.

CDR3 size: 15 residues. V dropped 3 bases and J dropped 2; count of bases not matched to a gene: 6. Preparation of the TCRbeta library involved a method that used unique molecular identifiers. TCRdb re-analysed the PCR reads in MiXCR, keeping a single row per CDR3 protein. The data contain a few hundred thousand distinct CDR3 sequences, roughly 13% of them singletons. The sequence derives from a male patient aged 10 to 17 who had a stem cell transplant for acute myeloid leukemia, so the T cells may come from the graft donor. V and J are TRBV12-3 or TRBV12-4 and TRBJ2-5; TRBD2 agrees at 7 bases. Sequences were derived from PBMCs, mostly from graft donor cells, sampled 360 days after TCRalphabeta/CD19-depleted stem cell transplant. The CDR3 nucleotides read TGTGCCAGCAGTTTCGGGCGGGAGCTTCAAGAGACCCAGTACTTC. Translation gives CASSFGRELQETQYF.